This entry describes one TCR beta chain. Participants' own reports of clinical history determined their cohort assignment. The data derive from a study of blood T cell repertoires in COVID-19. Study summary: In Cohort 3, a recovered donor had either two negative PCRs, clearance, or symptom resolution. Italy, Spain and the United States were the sources of the convalescent and acute COVID-19 samples.

The V end was cut by 6 bases, the J end by 0 bases, with 10 bases between. Germline values: CDR1 SGHRS, CDR2 YFSETQ. There are 15 residues in the CDR3. The protocol was immunoSEQ multiplex PCR, while the TCRdb copy is restricted to in-frame clones and leaves out a portion. Among about 170,000 clones listed, 79% were seen once. The TCR sequence derives from a woman between 70 and 85 years old in a cohort exposed to, infected with or recovered from COVID-19 (not recorded which). The sequenced material came from PBMCs or T cells enriched from blood (not recorded which). The rearrangement uses TRBV5-1 and TRBJ2-6; D perhaps matches TRBD1 (6 bases). CDR3: CASTLDSSGANVLTF. The DNA for the CDR3 is TGCGCCAGCACACTGGACAGCTCTGGGGCCAACGTCCTGACTTTC.